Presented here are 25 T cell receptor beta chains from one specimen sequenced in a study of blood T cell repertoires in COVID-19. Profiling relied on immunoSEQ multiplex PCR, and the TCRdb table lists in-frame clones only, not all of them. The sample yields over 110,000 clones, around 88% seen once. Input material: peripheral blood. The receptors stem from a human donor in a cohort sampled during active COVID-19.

Here the CDR3 DNA reads TGTGCCATCAGTGAGTCGCAGCGGGGAGGGGGCACAGATACGCAGTATTTT. It translates to CAISESQRGGGTDTQYF. This chain links TRBV10-3 with TRBJ2-3, with 7 bases aligning to TRBD2. With V trimmed by 0 bases and J by 1 base, 7 bases remained unmatched. This CDR3 contains 17 residues. The germline V gene has CDR1 ENHRY and CDR2 SYGVKD.

In DNA form, the CDR3 reads TGTGCCAGCAGCCAAGATGAAACAGCGGGTCGGGGTTACAATGAGCAGTTCTTC. Protein product: CASSQDETAGRGYNEQFF. The V gene is TRBV4-2, the J gene TRBJ2-1; a possible D gene is TRBD2 (6 bases). Trimming pared 0 bases from V and 4 bases from J, leaving 19 bases between. Germline CDR1 and CDR2: LGHNA and YNFKEQ. This CDR3 is built from 18 residues.

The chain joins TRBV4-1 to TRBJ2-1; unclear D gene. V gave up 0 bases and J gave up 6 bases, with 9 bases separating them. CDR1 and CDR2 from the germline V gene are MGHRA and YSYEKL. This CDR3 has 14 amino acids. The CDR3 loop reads CASSQDPYLNEQFF. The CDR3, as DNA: TGCGCCAGCAGCCAAGATCCCTATCTCAATGAGCAGTTCTTC.

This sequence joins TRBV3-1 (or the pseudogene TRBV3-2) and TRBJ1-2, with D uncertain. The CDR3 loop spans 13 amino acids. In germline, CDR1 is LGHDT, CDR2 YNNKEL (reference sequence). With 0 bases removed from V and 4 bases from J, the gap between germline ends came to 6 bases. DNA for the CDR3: TGTGCCAGCAGCCAAGAATTCGGCTATGGCTACACCTTC. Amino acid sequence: CASSQEFGYGYTF.

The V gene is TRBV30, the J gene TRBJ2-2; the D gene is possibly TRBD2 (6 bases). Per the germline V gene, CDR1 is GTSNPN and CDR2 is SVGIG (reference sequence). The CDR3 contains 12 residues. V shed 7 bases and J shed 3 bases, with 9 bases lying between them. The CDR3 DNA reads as TGTGCCTCCCGGAGGGACACCGGGGAGCTGTTTTTT. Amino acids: CASRRDTGELFF.

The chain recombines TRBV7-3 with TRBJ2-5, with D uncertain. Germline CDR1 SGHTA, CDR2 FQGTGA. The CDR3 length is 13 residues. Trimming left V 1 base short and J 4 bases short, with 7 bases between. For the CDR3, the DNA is TGTGCCAGCAGCTTAAATGTCGGAGAGACCCAGTACTTC. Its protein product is CASSLNVGETQYF. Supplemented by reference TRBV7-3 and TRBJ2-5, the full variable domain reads GAGVSQTPSNKVTEKGKYVELRCDPISGHTALYWYRQSLGQGPEFLIYFQGTGAADDSGLPNDRFFAVRPEGSVSTLKIQRTERGDSAVYLCASSLNVGETQYFGPGTRLLVL.

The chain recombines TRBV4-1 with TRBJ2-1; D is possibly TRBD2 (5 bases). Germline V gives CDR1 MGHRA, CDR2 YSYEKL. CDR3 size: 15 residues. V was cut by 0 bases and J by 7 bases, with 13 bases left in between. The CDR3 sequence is CASSQEDWGINEQFF. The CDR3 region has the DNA TGCGCCAGCAGCCAAGAGGACTGGGGTATTAATGAGCAGTTCTTC.

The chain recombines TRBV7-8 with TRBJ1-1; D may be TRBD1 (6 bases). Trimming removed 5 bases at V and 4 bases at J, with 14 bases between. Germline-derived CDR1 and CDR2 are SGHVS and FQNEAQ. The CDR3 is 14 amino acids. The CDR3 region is CASSPEGGATEAFF. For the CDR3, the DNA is TGTGCCAGCAGCCCCGAGGGGGGGGCCACTGAAGCTTTCTTT.

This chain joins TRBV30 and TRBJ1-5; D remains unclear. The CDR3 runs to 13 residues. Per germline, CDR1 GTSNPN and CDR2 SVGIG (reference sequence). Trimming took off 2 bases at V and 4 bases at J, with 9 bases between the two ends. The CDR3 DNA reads TGTGCCTGGAGTAAATCGGTAAATCAGCCCCAGCATTTT. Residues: CAWSKSVNQPQHF.

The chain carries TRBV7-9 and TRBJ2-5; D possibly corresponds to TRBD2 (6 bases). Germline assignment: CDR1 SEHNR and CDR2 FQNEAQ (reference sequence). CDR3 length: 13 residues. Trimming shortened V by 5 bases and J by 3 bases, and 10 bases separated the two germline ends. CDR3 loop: CASSRSGEETQYF. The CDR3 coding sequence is TGTGCCAGCAGCCGATCGGGGGAAGAGACCCAGTACTTC.

CDR3 residues: CASSTRQGSYEQYF. In DNA form, the CDR3 reads TGTGCCAGCAGCACCAGACAGGGCTCCTACGAGCAGTACTTC. The chain combines TRBV7-2 with TRBJ2-7, with 7 bases identical to TRBD1. The CDR3 spans 14 residues. Germline CDR1 reads SGHTA; CDR2 reads FQGNSA. The V and J ends lost 5 bases and 0 bases, in that order; junction bases with no gene match: 4.

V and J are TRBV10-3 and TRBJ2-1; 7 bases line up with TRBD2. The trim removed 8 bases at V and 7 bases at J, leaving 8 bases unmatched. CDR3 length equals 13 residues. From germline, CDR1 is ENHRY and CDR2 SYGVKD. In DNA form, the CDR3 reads TGTGCCATCTGGGGGGGTGATTTGAATGAGCAGTTCTTC. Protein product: CAIWGGDLNEQFF.

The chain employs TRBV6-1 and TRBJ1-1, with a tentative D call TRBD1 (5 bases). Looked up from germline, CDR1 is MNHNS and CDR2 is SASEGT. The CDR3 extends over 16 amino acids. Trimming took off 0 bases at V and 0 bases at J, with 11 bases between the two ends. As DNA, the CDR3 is TGTGCCAGCAGTGAAGCCCGGGGAGGGGTGAACACTGAAGCTTTCTTT. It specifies CASSEARGGVNTEAFF.

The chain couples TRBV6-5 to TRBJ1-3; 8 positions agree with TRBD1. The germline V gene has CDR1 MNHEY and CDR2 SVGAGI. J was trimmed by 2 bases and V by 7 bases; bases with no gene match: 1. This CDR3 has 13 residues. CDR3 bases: TGTGCCAGCAAACAGGGGGCTGGAAACACCATATATTTT. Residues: CASKQGAGNTIYF.

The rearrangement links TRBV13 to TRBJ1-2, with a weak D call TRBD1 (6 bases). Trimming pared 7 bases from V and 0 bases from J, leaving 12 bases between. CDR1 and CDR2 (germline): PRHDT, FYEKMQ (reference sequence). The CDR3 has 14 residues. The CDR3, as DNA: TGTGCCAGCACCCACGGACAGCCTAACTATGGCTACACCTTC. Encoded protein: CASTHGQPNYGYTF. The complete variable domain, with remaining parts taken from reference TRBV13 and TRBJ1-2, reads AAGVIQSPRHLIKEKRETATLKCYPIPRHDTVYWYQQGPGQDPQFLISFYEKMQSDKGSIPDRFSAQQFSDYHSELNMSSLELGDSALYFCASTHGQPNYGYTFGSGTRLTVV.

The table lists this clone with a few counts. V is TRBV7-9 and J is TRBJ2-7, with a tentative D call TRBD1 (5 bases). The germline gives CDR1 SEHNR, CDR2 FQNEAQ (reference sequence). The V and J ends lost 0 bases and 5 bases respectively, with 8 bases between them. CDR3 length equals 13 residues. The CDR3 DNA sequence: TGTGCCAGCAGCTTAGCAGGGGCCCACGAGCAGTACTTC. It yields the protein CASSLAGAHEQYF.

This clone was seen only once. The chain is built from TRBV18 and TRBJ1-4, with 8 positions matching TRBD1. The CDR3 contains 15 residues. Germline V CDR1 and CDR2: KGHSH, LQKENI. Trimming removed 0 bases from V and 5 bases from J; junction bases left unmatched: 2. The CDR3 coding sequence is TGTGCCAGCTCACCACCGGACAGGGTGAATGAAAAACTGTTTTTT. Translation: CASSPPDRVNEKLFF. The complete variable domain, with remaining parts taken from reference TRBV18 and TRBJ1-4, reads NAGVMQNPRHLVRRRGQEARLRCSPMKGHSHVYWYRQLPEEGLKFMVYLQKENIIDESGMPKERFSAEFPKEGPSILRIQQVVRGDSAAYFCASSPPDRVNEKLFFGSGTQLSVL.

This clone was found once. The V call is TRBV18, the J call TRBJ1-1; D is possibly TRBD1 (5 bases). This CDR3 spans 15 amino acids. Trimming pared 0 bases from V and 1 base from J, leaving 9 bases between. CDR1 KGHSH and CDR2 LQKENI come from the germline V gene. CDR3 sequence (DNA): TGTGCCAGCTCACCACCGCTGGGGCGGAACACTGAAGCTTTCTTT. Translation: CASSPPLGRNTEAFF.

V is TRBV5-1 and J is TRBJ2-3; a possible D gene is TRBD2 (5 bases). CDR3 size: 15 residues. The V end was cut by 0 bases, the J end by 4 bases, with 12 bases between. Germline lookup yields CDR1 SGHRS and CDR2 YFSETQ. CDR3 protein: CASSLAGVGADTQYF. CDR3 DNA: TGCGCCAGCAGCTTGGCCGGGGTAGGCGCAGATACGCAGTATTTT.

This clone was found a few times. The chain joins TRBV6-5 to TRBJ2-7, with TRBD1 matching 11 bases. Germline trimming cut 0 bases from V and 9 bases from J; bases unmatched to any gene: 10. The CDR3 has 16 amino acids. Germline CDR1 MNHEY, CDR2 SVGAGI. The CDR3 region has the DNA TGTGCCAGCAGTTACTCCGGGACAGGGGGAATTGTCGGGCAGTACTTC. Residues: CASSYSGTGGIVGQYF.

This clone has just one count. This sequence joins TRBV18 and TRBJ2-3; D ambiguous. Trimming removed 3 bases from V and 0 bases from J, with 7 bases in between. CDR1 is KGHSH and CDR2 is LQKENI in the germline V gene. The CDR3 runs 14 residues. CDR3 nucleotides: TGTGCCAGCTCACCCGTCTCCAGCACAGATACGCAGTATTTT. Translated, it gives CASSPVSSTDTQYF.

CDR3 DNA: TGTGCCACCCATACCGGGACACTTACCGGGGAGCTGTTTTTT. Its protein product is CATHTGTLTGELFF. The genes are TRBV27 and TRBJ2-2; weak D call: TRBD1 (6 bases). This CDR3 spans 14 amino acids. V lost 10 bases and J lost 5, with 17 bases in between. From germline, CDR1 is MNHEY and CDR2 SMNVEV (reference sequence).

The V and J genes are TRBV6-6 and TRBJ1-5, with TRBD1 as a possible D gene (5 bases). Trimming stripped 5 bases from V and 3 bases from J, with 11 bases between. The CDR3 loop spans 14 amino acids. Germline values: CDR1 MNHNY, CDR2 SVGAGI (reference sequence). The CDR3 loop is CASSPGGLNQPQHF. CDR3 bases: TGTGCCAGCAGTCCCGGGGGACTCAATCAGCCCCAGCATTTT.

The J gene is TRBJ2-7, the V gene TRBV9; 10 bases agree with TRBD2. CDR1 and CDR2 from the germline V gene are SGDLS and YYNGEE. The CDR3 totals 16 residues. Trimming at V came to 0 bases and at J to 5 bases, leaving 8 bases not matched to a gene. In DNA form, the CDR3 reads TGTGCCAGCAGCGTAGTGGCAGCGGGGGGGCTCAACGAGCAGTACTTC. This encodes CASSVVAAGGLNEQYF.

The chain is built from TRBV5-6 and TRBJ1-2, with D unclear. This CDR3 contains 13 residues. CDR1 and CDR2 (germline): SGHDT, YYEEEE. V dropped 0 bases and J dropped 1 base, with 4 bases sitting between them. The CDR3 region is CASSLDSNYGYTF. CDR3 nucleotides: TGTGCCAGCAGCTTGGACAGTAACTATGGCTACACCTTC.